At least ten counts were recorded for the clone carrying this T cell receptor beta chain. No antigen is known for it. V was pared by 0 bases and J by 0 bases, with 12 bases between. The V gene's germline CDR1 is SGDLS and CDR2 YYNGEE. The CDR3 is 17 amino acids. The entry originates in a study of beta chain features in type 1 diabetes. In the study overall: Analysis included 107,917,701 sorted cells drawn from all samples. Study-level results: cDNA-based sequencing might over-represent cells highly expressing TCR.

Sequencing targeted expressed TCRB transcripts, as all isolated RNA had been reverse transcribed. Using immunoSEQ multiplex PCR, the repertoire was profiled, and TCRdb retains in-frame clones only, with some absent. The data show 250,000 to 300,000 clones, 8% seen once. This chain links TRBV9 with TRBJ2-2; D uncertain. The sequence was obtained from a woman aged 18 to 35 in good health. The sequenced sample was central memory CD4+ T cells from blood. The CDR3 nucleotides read TGTGCCAGCAGCGTAGGCAGGTCCCTCTCGAACACCGGGGAGCTGTTTTTT. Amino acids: CASSVGRSLSNTGELFF.